Shown below are 26 T cell receptor beta chains from a single sample sequenced in a study of shared clonotypes between healthy human individuals. Positively selected for CCR7, the CD45RO-negative cells used as naive CD8 cells excluded terminally differentiated effector memory CD45RA+ cells. Clones were read by immunoSEQ multiplex PCR, and TCRdb kept only the in-frame ones, dropping some. Of about 580,000 clones listed, roughly 98% are singletons. The sequencing input was naive CD8+ T cells sorted from blood. Source of these receptors: a man aged 25-45 years in good health.

The chain employs TRBV6-1 and TRBJ2-7; a possible D gene is TRBD1 (5 bases). Germline loops: CDR1 MNHNS, CDR2 SASEGT. The CDR3 totals 14 residues. Trimming removed 2 bases at V and 6 bases at J, with 14 bases between. CDR3 in amino acids: CASSEQGSALEQYF. CDR3 in DNA: TGTGCCAGCAGTGAACAGGGTTCAGCCCTCGAGCAGTACTTC.

This clone was seen only once. The chain recombines TRBV19 with TRBJ2-1, with D perhaps TRBD1 (5 bases). The CDR3 totals 15 residues. CDR1 is LNHDA and CDR2 is SQIVND in the germline V gene (reference sequence). V lost 8 bases and J 8 bases, leaving 22 bases between the germline ends. In DNA form, the CDR3 reads TGTGCCAGTCAAGAGTCAGGGTATGGGGCCGATGAGCAGTTCTTC. Translated, it gives CASQESGYGADEQFF.

J is TRBJ2-1 and V is TRBV4-2; perhaps TRBD2 as D (6 bases). Germline lookup yields CDR1 LGHNA and CDR2 YNFKEQ. This CDR3 has 12 residues. Trimming stripped 4 bases from V and 7 bases from J, with 8 bases between. CDR3 protein: CASSPSGNEQFF. CDR3 nucleotide sequence: TGTGCCAGCAGCCCCAGCGGGAATGAGCAGTTCTTC.

J is TRBJ2-2 and V is TRBV7-2; D is perhaps TRBD2 (6 bases). Trimming shortened V by 5 bases and J by 11 bases, and 24 bases separated the two germline ends. Germline lookup yields CDR1 SGHTA and CDR2 FQGNSA. The CDR3 covers 16 residues. The CDR3: CASSQRGRRGEGELFF. The CDR3 DNA is TGTGCCAGCAGCCAACGTGGGAGGCGGGGCGAGGGTGAGCTGTTTTTT. The whole variable domain, remainder taken from reference TRBV7-2 and TRBJ2-2, is GAGVSQSPSNKVTEKGKDVELRCDPISGHTALYWYRQSLGQGLEFLIYFQGNSAPDKSGLPSDRFSAERTGGSVSTLTIQRTQQEDSAVYLCASSQRGRRGEGELFFGEGSRLTVL.

This clone has just one count. The chain recombines TRBV27 with TRBJ2-1; D perhaps matches TRBD1 (6 bases). The CDR3 extends over 15 amino acids. Trimming took 5 bases from V and 0 from J, leaving 11 bases between them. Germline CDR1 is MNHEY and CDR2 is SMNVEV (reference sequence). The chain's CDR3 is CASSPDRNSYNEQFF. DNA of the CDR3: TGTGCCAGCAGTCCAGACAGGAACTCCTACAATGAGCAGTTCTTC.

V usage is TRBV7-9 and J usage is TRBJ2-7; D remains ambiguous. V was pared by 0 bases and J by 2 bases, with 14 bases between. CDR3 length: 16 residues. Looked up from germline, CDR1 is SEHNR and CDR2 is FQNEAQ (reference sequence). CDR3 nucleotides: TGTGCCAGCAGCTTAGCAGGGTCTCACCCAACCTACGAGCAGTACTTC. This sequence encodes CASSLAGSHPTYEQYF.

V and J are TRBV7-9 and TRBJ2-7; 10 bases are shared with TRBD2. The CDR3 length is 15 residues. Germline CDR1 and CDR2: SEHNR and FQNEAQ (reference sequence). J gave up 4 bases and V 0 bases, and 3 bases lay outside the gene matches. The CDR3 sequence is CASSLASSGRYEQYF. CDR3 nucleotides: TGTGCCAGCAGCTTAGCGTCTAGCGGGAGATACGAGCAGTACTTC.

The chain joins TRBV5-4 to TRBJ2-7; maybe TRBD2 (6 bases). CDR1 is SGHNT, CDR2 YYREEE, per germline (reference sequence). The CDR3 has 15 residues. V was pared by 4 bases and J by 4 bases, with 18 bases between. In DNA form, the CDR3 reads TGTGCCAGCAGCGGGACTCCGCGTGGGGGATACGAGCAGTACTTC. Protein: CASSGTPRGGYEQYF.

The CDR3 here is CAWSVGTGDYEQYF. The DNA for the CDR3 is TGTGCCTGGAGCGTCGGGACAGGGGACTACGAGCAGTACTTC. V and J are TRBV30 and TRBJ2-7; 10 bases are a match to TRBD1. CDR1 is GTSNPN and CDR2 is SVGIG in the germline V gene (reference sequence). Trimming cost V 3 bases and J 3 bases; bases outside gene matches: 5. CDR3 length: 14 amino acids.

The CDR3 protein is CASSSGAPGLAGIEGTQYF. Written as DNA, the CDR3 is TGTGCCAGCAGTTCGGGGGCACCGGGACTAGCGGGAATCGAAGGGACGCAGTATTTT. The J gene is TRBJ2-3, the V gene TRBV27, with 13 bases aligning to TRBD2. Per the germline V gene, CDR1 is MNHEY and CDR2 is SMNVEV (reference sequence). The V gene end was trimmed by 4 bases and the J gene end by 9 bases; junction bases not matched to a gene: 19. The length of the CDR3 is 19 residues.

The chain is built from TRBV7-9 and TRBJ2-7; possible D gene TRBD1, 5 bases. The germline V gene encodes CDR1 SEHNR and CDR2 FQNEAQ (reference sequence). The CDR3 loop spans 14 amino acids. With 4 bases removed from V and 1 base from J, the gap between germline ends came to 11 bases. The CDR3 DNA reads TGTGCCAGCAGCTCTCCCAGGGAATCCTACGAGCAGTACTTC. As protein: CASSSPRESYEQYF.

The V gene is TRBV5-5, the J gene TRBJ1-5; maybe TRBD1 (6 bases). From germline, CDR1 is SGHKS and CDR2 YYEKEE (reference sequence). Trimming pared 2 bases from V and 1 base from J, leaving 10 bases between. This CDR3 region has 15 residues. CDR3 sequence (DNA): TGTGCCAGCAGCTTAACAGGGTTGAGCAATCAGCCCCAGCATTTT. As protein: CASSLTGLSNQPQHF.

The chain links TRBV18 to TRBJ2-7, with 8 bases that match TRBD1. Germline trimming cut 1 base from V and 4 bases from J; bases unmatched to any gene: 6. The CDR3 contains 15 residues. Looked up from germline, CDR1 is KGHSH and CDR2 is LQKENI. CDR3 bases: TGTGCCAGCTCACCACGGGACAGGCCACCGTACGAGCAGTACTTC. Protein sequence: CASSPRDRPPYEQYF.

The chain employs TRBV7-2 and TRBJ2-5, with 11 bases aligning to TRBD2. Germline values: CDR1 SGHTA, CDR2 FQGNSA. The J segment lost 1 base and the V segment lost 2 bases, leaving 3 bases of the junction unmatched. The length of the CDR3 is 16 residues. As DNA, the CDR3 is TGTGCCAGCAGCTTATATGGGACTAGCGGCCAAGAGACCCAGTACTTC. It specifies CASSLYGTSGQETQYF.

V and J are TRBV27 and TRBJ2-3; TRBD2 agrees at 10 bases. V gave up 3 bases and J gave up 2 bases; unmatched junction bases: 5. The CDR3 totals 16 residues. Germline values: CDR1 MNHEY, CDR2 SMNVEV (reference sequence). The CDR3 coding sequence is TGTGCCAGCAGTTTCCTAGCGGGAGATAACACAGATACGCAGTATTTT. This translates into CASSFLAGDNTDTQYF.

This clone occurred once. Other DNA sequences in the sample encode the same CDR3. V usage is TRBV7-9 and J usage is TRBJ2-1; D unresolved. The ends were cut back, 3 bases at V and 8 bases at J, with 5 bases in the middle. CDR3 length: 11 amino acids. In germline, CDR1 is SEHNR, CDR2 FQNEAQ (reference sequence). The CDR3 nucleotides read TGTGCCAGCAGCTTGCCTGATGAGCAGTTCTTC. Its translation: CASSLPDEQFF.

V and J are TRBV6-5 and TRBJ2-1; D might be TRBD2 (6 bases). V gave up 6 bases and J gave up 8 bases, with 20 bases separating them. Germline assignment: CDR1 MNHEY and CDR2 SVGAGI. The CDR3 is made up of 15 amino acids. In DNA, the CDR3 is TGTGCCAGCAGGTCGGGACTGACCCTTTGGGATGAGCAGTTCTTC. It is translated as CASRSGLTLWDEQFF.

V usage is TRBV7-6 and J usage is TRBJ2-2; 8 nucleotides align to TRBD1. V was pared by 4 bases and J by 1 base, with 5 bases of the junction left unmatched. There are 16 residues in the CDR3. Per the germline V gene, CDR1 is SGHVS and CDR2 is FNYEAQ. CDR3 region: CASSSPGTGNTGELFF. In nucleotides, the CDR3 is TGTGCCAGCAGCTCCCCCGGGACAGGGAACACCGGGGAGCTGTTTTTT.

This chain links TRBV6-1 with TRBJ2-7, with 14 bases lining up with TRBD2. V was clipped by 7 bases and J by 3 bases; unmatched bases: 5. CDR3 length: 15 residues. Germline V gene sequence: CDR1 MNHNS, CDR2 SASEGT. The CDR3 region is CASIEGLAGGYEQYF. For the CDR3, the DNA is TGTGCCAGCATCGAAGGACTAGCGGGAGGCTACGAGCAGTACTTC.

Written as DNA, the CDR3 is TGTGCCAGCAGTTTTGGGCTAGCGGAGACCCAGTACTTC. It specifies CASSFGLAETQYF. This chain connects TRBV27 to TRBJ2-5, with D perhaps matching TRBD2 (6 bases). The CDR3 has 13 amino acids. The V end lost 3 bases, the J end lost 5 bases, and 10 bases lay between the germline ends. From germline, CDR1 is MNHEY and CDR2 SMNVEV (reference sequence).

V usage is TRBV7-8 and J usage is TRBJ2-7; D unresolved. This CDR3 spans 11 amino acids. CDR1 and CDR2 (germline): SGHVS, FQNEAQ. Trimming removed 5 bases at V and 3 bases at J, with 5 bases between. This chain's CDR3 is CASSPNYEQYF. In DNA form, the CDR3 reads TGTGCCAGCAGCCCCAACTACGAGCAGTACTTC.

The J gene is TRBJ2-1, the V gene TRBV5-1; 9 nucleotides align to TRBD1. The CDR3 runs 16 residues. The J segment lost 6 bases and the V segment lost 1 base, leaving 8 bases of the junction unmatched. The germline CDR1 and CDR2 sequences are SGHRS and YFSETQ. CDR3 in amino acids: CASSLFGTGTINEQFF. The CDR3 coding sequence is TGCGCCAGCAGCTTGTTCGGGACAGGGACAATCAATGAGCAGTTCTTC.

V is TRBV14 and J is TRBJ2-2; no definite D call. Germline CDR1 and CDR2: SGHDN and FVKESK. V lost 4 bases to trimming and J lost 1 base, with 4 bases between them. The CDR3 runs to 13 residues. CDR3 DNA sequence: TGTGCCAGCAGCCGTCAGAACACCGGGGAGCTGTTTTTT. This translates into CASSRQNTGELFF.

V gene TRBV6-5 combines with J gene TRBJ2-2; D gene unclear. V was pared by 0 bases and J by 5 bases, with 10 bases between. Germline lookup yields CDR1 MNHEY and CDR2 SVGAGI. The CDR3 runs 15 residues. This CDR3 reads CASSYSISQTGELFF. The CDR3 region has the DNA TGTGCCAGCAGTTACTCGATCTCACAGACCGGGGAGCTGTTTTTT.

The J gene is TRBJ2-7, the V gene TRBV5-6; D not certain. V lost 0 bases, J lost 5 bases, and 9 bases lay in between. From germline, CDR1 is SGHDT and CDR2 YYEEEE. CDR3 length equals 13 residues. The chain's CDR3 is CASSLDPGDEQYF. DNA of the CDR3: TGTGCCAGCAGCTTGGATCCGGGTGACGAGCAGTACTTC.

V and J are TRBV30 and TRBJ2-2; 8 nucleotides agree with TRBD2. Germline loops: CDR1 GTSNPN, CDR2 SVGIG (reference sequence). V dropped 8 bases and J dropped 5; count of bases not matched to a gene: 16. The CDR3 covers 16 residues. The CDR3 nucleotides are TGTGCCCCAAAGCCCCCGCAGCGGGAGAGGACCGGGGAGCTGTTTTTT. Translation gives CAPKPPQRERTGELFF.